The clone carrying this TCR beta chain was detected only once. The data stem from a study of CD8+ T cells in alopecia areata. Turning to the study itself: Treated patients took oral tofacitinib at 5 to 10 mg twice daily.

Extraction of RNA preceded its reverse transcription into cDNA, which served as the sequencing template. Method: immunoSEQ multiplex PCR; TCRdb's copy keeps in-frame clones and lacks some. The sample gives about 170,000 clones, 67% of which show up once; 9.5% to 12% is in the top ten. This TCR derives from a human donor with alopecia areata. This specimen consisted of CD8+ T cells sorted from blood, obtained at week 0.

The CDR3 DNA is TGTGCCAGCAGTTCCGGGGGGGCCTATGATACGCAGTATTTT. Translated: CASSSGGAYDTQYF. This chain links TRBV11-2 with TRBJ2-3, with 8 bases lining up with TRBD2. The CDR3 loop spans 14 amino acids. After removal of 6 bases from V and 6 bases from J, the junction contained 8 bases not matched to a gene. In germline, CDR1 is SGHAT, CDR2 FQNNGV.